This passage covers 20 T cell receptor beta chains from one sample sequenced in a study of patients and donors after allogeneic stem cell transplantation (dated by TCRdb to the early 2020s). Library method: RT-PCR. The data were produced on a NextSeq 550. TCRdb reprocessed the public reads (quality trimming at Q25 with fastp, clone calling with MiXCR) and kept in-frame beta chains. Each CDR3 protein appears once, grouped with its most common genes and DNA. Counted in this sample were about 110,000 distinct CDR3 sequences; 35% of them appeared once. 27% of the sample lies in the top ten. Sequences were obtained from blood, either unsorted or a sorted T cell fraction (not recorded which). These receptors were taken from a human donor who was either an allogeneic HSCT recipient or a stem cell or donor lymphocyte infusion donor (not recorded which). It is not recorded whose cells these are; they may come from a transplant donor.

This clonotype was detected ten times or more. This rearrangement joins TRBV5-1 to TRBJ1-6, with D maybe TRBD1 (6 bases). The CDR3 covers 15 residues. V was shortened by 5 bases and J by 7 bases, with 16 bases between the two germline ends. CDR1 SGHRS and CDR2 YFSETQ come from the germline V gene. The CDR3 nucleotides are TGCGCCAGCAGACAGGACAGCGTCCCAAATTCACCCCTCCACTTT. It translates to CASRQDSVPNSPLHF.

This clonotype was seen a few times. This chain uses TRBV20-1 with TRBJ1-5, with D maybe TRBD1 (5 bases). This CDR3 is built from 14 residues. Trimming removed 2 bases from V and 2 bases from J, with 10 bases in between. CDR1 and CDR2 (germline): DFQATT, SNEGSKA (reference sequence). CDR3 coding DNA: TGCAGTGCTAGACTAGGGGACGGCAATCAGCCCCAGCATTTT. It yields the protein CSARLGDGNQPQHF.

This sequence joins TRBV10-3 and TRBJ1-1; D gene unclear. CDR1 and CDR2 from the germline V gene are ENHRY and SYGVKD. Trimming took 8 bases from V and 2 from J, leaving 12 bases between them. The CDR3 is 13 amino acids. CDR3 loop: CAIESRQNTEAFF. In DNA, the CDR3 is TGTGCCATCGAGTCTAGGCAAAACACTGAAGCTTTCTTT.

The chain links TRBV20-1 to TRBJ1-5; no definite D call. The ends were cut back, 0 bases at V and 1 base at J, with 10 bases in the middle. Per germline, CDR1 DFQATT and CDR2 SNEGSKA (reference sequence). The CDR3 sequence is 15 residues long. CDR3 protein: CSAREDVQSNQPQHF. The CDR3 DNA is TGCAGTGCTAGAGAGGACGTTCAGAGCAATCAGCCCCAGCATTTT.

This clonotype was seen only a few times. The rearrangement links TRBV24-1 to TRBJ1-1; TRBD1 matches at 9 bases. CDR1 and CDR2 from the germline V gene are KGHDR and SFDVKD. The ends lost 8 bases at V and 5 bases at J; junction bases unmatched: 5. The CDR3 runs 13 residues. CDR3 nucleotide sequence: TGTGCCACCACTGGACAGGGGCAGACTGAAGCTTTCTTT. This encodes CATTGQGQTEAFF.

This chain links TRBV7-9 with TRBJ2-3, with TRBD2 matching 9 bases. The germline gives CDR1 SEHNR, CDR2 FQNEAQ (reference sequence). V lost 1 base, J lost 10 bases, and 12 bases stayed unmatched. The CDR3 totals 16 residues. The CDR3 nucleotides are TGTGCCAGCAGCTTAGTGACGGCTAGCGGGGCCAGGGCGCAGTATTTT. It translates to CASSLVTASGARAQYF. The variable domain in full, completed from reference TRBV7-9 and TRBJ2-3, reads DTGVSQNPRHKITKRGQNVTFRCDPISEHNRLYWYRQTLGQGPEFLTYFQNEAQLEKSRLLSDRFSAERPKGSFSTLEIQRTEQGDSAMYLCASSLVTASGARAQYFGPGTRLTVL.

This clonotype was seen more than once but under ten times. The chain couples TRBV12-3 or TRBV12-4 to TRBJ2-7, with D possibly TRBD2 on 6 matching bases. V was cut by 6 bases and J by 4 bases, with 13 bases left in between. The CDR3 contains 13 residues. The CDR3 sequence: CASSLAAGYEQYF. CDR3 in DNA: TGTGCCAGCAGCCTAGCCGCGGGGTACGAGCAGTACTTC.

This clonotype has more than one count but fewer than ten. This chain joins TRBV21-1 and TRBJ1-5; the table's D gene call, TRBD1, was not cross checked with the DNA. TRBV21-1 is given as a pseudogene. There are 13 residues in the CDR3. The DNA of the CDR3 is TGTGCCAGGCAGGAGCAGGGGAATCAGCCCCAGCATTTT. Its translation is CARQEQGNQPQHF.

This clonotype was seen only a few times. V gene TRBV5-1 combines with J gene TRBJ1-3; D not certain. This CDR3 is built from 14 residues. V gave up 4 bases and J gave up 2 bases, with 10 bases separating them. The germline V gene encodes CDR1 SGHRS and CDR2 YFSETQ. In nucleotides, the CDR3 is TGCGCCAGCAGCACCGAGGGCACTGGAAACACCATATATTTT. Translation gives CASSTEGTGNTIYF.

The CDR3 protein is CSVGTDTNTEAFF. In DNA form, the CDR3 reads TGCAGCGTTGGGACAGACACTAACACTGAAGCTTTCTTT. This sequence joins TRBV29-1 and TRBJ1-1, with D perhaps TRBD1 (6 bases). The CDR3 has 13 residues. From germline, CDR1 is SQVTM and CDR2 ANQGSEA. V lost 4 bases, J lost 2 bases, and 11 bases lay in between.

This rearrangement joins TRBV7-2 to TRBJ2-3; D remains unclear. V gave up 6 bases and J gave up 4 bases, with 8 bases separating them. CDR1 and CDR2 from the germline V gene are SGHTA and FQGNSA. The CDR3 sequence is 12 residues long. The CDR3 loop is CASRPASDTQYF. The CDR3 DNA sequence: TGTGCCAGCAGGCCGGCGTCAGATACGCAGTATTTT.

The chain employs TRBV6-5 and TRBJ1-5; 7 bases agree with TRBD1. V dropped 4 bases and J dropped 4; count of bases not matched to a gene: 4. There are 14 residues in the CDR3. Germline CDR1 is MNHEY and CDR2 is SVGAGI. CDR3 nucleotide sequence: TGTGCCAGCAGTTTAAGGGGGCCGAATCAGCCCCAGCATTTT. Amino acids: CASSLRGPNQPQHF.

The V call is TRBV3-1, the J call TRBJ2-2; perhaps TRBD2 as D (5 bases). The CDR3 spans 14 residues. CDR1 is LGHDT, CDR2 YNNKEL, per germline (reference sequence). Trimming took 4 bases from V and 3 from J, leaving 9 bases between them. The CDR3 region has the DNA TGTGCCAGCAGCCGGATTAGCGACACCGGGGAGCTGTTTTTT. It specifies CASSRISDTGELFF. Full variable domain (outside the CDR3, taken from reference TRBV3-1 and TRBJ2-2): DTAVSQTPKYLVTQMGNDKSIKCEQNLGHDTMYWYKQDSKKFLKIMFSYNNKELIINETVPNRFSPKSPDKAHLNLHINSLELGDSAVYFCASSRISDTGELFFGEGSRLTVL.

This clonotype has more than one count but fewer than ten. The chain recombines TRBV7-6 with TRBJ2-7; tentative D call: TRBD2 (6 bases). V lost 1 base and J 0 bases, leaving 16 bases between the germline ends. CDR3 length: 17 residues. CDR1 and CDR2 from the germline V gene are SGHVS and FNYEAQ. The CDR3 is CASSLVEGLLSSYEQYF. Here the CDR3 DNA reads TGTGCCAGCAGCTTAGTGGAGGGCCTCCTTAGCTCCTACGAGCAGTACTTC.

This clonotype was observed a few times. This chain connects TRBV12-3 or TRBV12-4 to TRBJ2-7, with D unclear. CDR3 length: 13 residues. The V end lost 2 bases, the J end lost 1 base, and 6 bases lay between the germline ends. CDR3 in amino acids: CASSLKISYEQYF. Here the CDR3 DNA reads TGTGCCAGCAGTTTAAAGATATCCTACGAGCAGTACTTC.

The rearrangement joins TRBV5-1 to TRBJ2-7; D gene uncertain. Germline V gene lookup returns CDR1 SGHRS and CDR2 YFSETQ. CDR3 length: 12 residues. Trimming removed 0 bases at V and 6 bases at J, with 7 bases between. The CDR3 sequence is CASSLEFGEQYF. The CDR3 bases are TGCGCCAGCAGCTTGGAATTTGGCGAGCAGTACTTC.

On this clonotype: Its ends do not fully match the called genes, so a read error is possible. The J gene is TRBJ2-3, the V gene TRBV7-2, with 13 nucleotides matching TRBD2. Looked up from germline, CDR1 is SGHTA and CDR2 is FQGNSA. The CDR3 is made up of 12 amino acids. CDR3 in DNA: TGTGCCAGCAGCGCCGAGACTAGCGGGAGGATTTTT. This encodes CASSAETSGRIF.

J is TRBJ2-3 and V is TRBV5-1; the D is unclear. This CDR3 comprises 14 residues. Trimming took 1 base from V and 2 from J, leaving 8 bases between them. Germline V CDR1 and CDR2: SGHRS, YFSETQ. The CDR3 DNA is TGCGCCAGCAGCTTGAACTTGCCCACAGATACGCAGTATTTT. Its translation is CASSLNLPTDTQYF.

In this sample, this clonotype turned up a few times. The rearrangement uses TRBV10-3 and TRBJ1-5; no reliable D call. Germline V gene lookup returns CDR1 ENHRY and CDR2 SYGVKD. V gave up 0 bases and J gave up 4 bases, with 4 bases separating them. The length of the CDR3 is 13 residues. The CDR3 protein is CAISESRNQPQHF. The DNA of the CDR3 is TGTGCCATCAGTGAGTCAAGGAATCAGCCCCAGCATTTT.

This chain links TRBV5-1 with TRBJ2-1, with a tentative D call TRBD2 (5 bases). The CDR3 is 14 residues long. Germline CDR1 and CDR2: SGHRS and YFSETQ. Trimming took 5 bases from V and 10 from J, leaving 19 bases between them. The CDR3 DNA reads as TGCGCCAGCAGTCTTTGGACTCTCAATGAGGAGCAGTTCTTC. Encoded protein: CASSLWTLNEEQFF. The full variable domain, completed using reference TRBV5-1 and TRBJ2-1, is KAGVTQTPRYLIKTRGQQVTLSCSPISGHRSVSWYQQTPGQGLQFLFEYFSETQRNKGNFPGRFSGRQFSNSRSEMNVSTLELGDSALYLCASSLWTLNEEQFFGPGTRLTVL.